The clone carrying this T cell receptor beta chain was seen just once. This record belongs to a study of cytomegalovirus exposure and HLA in healthy donors. V shed 1 base, J shed 0 bases, and the junction held 10 bases outside the gene matches. In germline, CDR1 is SGHRS, CDR2 YFSETQ. This CDR3 is built from 18 residues. This PCR relied on a set of 60 Vbeta primers and 13 Jbeta primers. Generated by immunoSEQ multiplex PCR, the TCRdb table keeps only in-frame clones and is missing some. The repertoire consists of approximately 130,000 clones, with 55% to 75% occurring once and the leading ten covering less than 3.5%.

The receptor was derived from a human donor in good health. Input material: PBMCs. The chain carries TRBV5-1 and TRBJ2-1, with 7 bases matching TRBD2. The CDR3 DNA reads TGCGCCAGCAGCTTGACCCATAGCGGGCCCAGCTCCTACAATGAGCAGTTCTTC. It translates to CASSLTHSGPSSYNEQFF.